Listed below are T cell receptor beta chains from one sample, sequenced in a study of OX40 agonist ivuxolimab in advanced cancers. Here immunoSEQ multiplex PCR was the method, and the copy in TCRdb shows in-frame clones only, minus some. Of about 30,000 clones listed, roughly 80% are singletons. Sequenced material: CD4+ or CD8+ T cells sorted from blood, taken in a trial of the OX40 agonist ivuxolimab. The receptors come from an adult with an advanced solid tumor such as melanoma, head and neck, liver or kidney cancer. CDR3s include the opening cysteine and the closing phenylalanine or tryptophan. A D gene is named only where the DNA matches it firmly. Expanded clones are given a class, and other clones once, few, many or no size at all.

d_gene	len	j_gene	abundance	v_gene	CDR3aa	CDR3nt
-	16	TRBJ2-3	-	TRBV4-1	CASSQVGQGSTDTQYF	TGCGCCAGCAGCCAAGTCGGGCAGGGGTCCACAGATACGCAGTATTTT
-	15	TRBJ1-4	-	TRBV6-5	CASSYIGGGDEKLFF	TGTGCCAGCAGTTACATTGGGGGCGGGGATGAAAAACTGTTTTTT
TRBD2	16	TRBJ2-4	once	TRBV5-1	CASSRAGVVAKNIQYF	TGTGCCAGCAGCCGAGCGGGGGTCGTAGCCAAAAACATTCAGTACTTC
-	13	TRBJ1-2	-	TRBV2	CASREEGHYGYTF	TGTGCCAGCAGAGAAGAGGGCCACTATGGCTACACCTTC
-	15	TRBJ1-1	-	TRBV27	CASSLTPAGNTEAFF	TGTGCCAGCAGTTTGACCCCGGCGGGGAACACTGAAGCTTTCTTT
TRBD1	14	TRBJ2-7	-	TRBV27	CASSPGTGGYEQYF	TGTGCCAGCAGCCCCGGGACAGGGGGATACGAGCAGTACTTC
-	15	TRBJ2-7	-	TRBV28	CASSLSRSSSYEQYF	TGTGCCAGCAGTTTATCGCGAAGTAGCTCCTACGAGCAGTACTTC
TRBD1	13	TRBJ2-7	-	TRBV5-4	CASSPRQGGEQYF	TGTGCCAGCAGCCCGCGACAGGGGGGCGAGCAGTACTTC
-	15	TRBJ1-4	-	TRBV19	CASSVPGARGEKLFF	TGTGCCAGTAGTGTCCCCGGGGCGCGGGGTGAAAAACTGTTTTTT
-	14	TRBJ2-7	-	TRBV10-3	CAISEALFGYEQYF	TGTGCCATCAGTGAGGCCCTTTTCGGCTACGAGCAGTACTTC
TRBD2	14	TRBJ2-7	-	TRBV5-1	CASSLGSGSYEQYF	TGCGCCAGCAGCTTGGGCAGCGGGAGCTACGAGCAGTACTTC
TRBD1	15	TRBJ2-1	few	TRBV6-5	CASSYRGLSYNEQFF	TGTGCCAGCAGTTACAGGGGGCTCTCCTACAATGAGCAGTTCTTC
-	15	TRBJ2-1	-	TRBV29-1	CSVPRGSSAYNEQFF	TGCAGCGTGCCCAGGGGCTCCAGCGCCTACAATGAGCAGTTCTTC
-	13	TRBJ2-5	-	TRBV6-5	CASSYSISETQYF	TGTGCCAGCAGTTACTCGATTTCGGAGACCCAGTACTTC